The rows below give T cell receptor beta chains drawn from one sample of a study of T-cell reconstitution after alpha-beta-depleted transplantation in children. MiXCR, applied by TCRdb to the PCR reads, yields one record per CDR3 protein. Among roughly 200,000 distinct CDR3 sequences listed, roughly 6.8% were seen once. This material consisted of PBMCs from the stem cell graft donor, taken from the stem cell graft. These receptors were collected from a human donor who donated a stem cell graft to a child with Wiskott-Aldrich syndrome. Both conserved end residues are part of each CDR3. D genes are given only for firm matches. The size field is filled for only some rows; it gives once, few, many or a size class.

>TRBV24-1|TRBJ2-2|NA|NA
TGTGCCACCAGTGATCGGTGCGGAAGCGGGGAGCTGTTTTTT
CATSDRCGSGELFF
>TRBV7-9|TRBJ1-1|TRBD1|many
TGTGCCAGCAGCTGGGGACAGTTGAACACTGAAGCTTTCTTT
CASSWGQLNTEAFF
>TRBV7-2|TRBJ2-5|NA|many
TGTGCCAGCAGCGCCCACGTAGCAGCTAAAGAGACCCAGTACTTC
CASSAHVAAKETQYF
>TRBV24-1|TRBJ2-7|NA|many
TGTGCCACCAGCCACAGGGAACGCTACGAGCAGTACTTC
CATSHRERYEQYF
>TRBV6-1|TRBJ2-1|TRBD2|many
TGTGCCAGCAGCTCCATCGGACTAGCGGATAAGCAGTTCTTC
CASSSIGLADKQFF
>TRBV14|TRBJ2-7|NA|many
TGTGCCAGCAGCCTCTTTCTCCAGGTACACGAGCAGTACTTC
CASSLFLQVHEQYF
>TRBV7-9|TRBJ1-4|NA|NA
TGTGCCAGCAGCTTACCCAGGATGAATGAAAAACTGTTTTTT
CASSLPRMNEKLFF
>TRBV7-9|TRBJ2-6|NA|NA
TGTGCCAGCAGCTCTCGTTCTGGGGCCAACGTCCTGACTTTC
CASSSRSGANVLTF
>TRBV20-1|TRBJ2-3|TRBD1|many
TGCAGTGCTGGACAGGGGGCCACAGATACGCAGTATTTT
CSAGQGATDTQYF
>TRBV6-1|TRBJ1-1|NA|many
TGTGCCAGCAGGCCCCCCGGGGACACTGAAGCTTTCTTT
CASRPPGDTEAFF
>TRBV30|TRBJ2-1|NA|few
TGTGCCTGGAGCAATCACAATGAGCAGTTCTTC
CAWSNHNEQFF
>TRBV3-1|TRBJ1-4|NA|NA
TGTGCCAGCAGCAACAAGGAGTGGACTAATGAAAAACTGTTTTTT
CASSNKEWTNEKLFF
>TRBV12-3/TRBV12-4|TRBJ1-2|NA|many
TGTGCCAGCAGCCCCAATCGTCAGCCGCAGGGCTACACCTTC
CASSPNRQPQGYTF
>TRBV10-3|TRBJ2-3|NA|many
TGTGCCATCGGGGTTTATGGCACAGATACGCAGTATTTT
CAIGVYGTDTQYF
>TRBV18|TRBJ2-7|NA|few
TGTGCCAGCTCACTCGCCGGGACTTTCTCCTACGAGCAGTACTTC
CASSLAGTFSYEQYF
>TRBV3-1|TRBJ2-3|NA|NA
TGTGCCAGCAGCCTGGGGGCAGCTAGCACAGATACGCAGTATTTT
CASSLGAASTDTQYF
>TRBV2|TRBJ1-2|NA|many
TGTGCCAGCAGTGACGCGGCTGGTTATGGCTACACCTTC
CASSDAAGYGYTF
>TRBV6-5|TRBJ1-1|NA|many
TGTGCCAGCACTCCTGGGAGGGGCCGCAACACTGAAGCTTTCTTT
CASTPGRGRNTEAFF
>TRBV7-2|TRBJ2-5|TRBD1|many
TGTGCCAGCAGCCCTACTCAGGGGGCTGAGACCCAGTACTTC
CASSPTQGAETQYF
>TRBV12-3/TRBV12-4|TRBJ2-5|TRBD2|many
TGTGCCAGCAGTTTGTCAGTAGCGGGGCCCCAAGAGACCCAGTACTTC
CASSLSVAGPQETQYF
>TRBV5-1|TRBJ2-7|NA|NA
TGCGCCAGCAGCTTCCGTAGACAGACACTAAACTACGAGCAGTACTTC
CASSFRRQTLNYEQYF
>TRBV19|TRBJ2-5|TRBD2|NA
TGTGCCAGTAGTAGGCTAGCGGGGCAAGAGACCCAGTACTTC
CASSRLAGQETQYF
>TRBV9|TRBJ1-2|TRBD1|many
TGTGCCAGCAGCCCTCGGGACAGGATGGTCTACACCTTC
CASSPRDRMVYTF
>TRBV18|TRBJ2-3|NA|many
TGTGCCAGCTCACCACCCAGCACAGATACGCAGTATTTT
CASSPPSTDTQYF
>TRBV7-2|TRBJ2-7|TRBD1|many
TGTGCCAGCAGCTTAGGAGGGACAGTGATCAGCTACGAGCAGTACTTC
CASSLGGTVISYEQYF
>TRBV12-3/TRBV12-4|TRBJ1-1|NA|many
TGTGCCAGCAGCGCGATCGGACAGATGAACACTGAAGCTTTCTTT
CASSAIGQMNTEAFF
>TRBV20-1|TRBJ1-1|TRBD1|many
TGCAGTGCTAGACATACCCGACAGGGGGAGAACACTGAAGCTTTCTTT
CSARHTRQGENTEAFF